The rows below give T cell receptor beta chains drawn from one sample of a study of response to subunit inactivated influenza vaccine. TCRdb fed the RT-PCR reads into MiXCR, producing one record per CDR3 protein. The repertoire consists of about half a million distinct CDR3 sequences, with over 25% occurring once and the leading ten covering under 2.5%. The material sequenced was CD4+ T cells sorted from PBMCs, taken 4 to 6 days after vaccination. Every receptor here comes from a man between 45 and 60 years old who received an inactivated influenza vaccine. Each CDR3 is given with its conserved first and last residue. Fields, in order: D gene, clone size, J gene, V gene, CDR3 protein, CDR3 DNA. D genes are given only for firm matches. Part of the rows lack a size; the others show once, few, many or a class for expanded clones.

D: NA; size: NA; J: TRBJ1-2; V: TRBV20-1; CDR3: CSARGSGHGLGGYTF; DNA: TGCAGTGCCCGGGGCTCGGGACACGGGCTGGGGGGCTACACCTTC
D: NA; size: NA; J: TRBJ2-2; V: TRBV27; CDR3: CASRTGGTANTGELFF; DNA: TGTGCCAGCAGGACGGGGGGGACAGCAAACACCGGGGAGCTGTTTTTT
D: NA; size: few; J: TRBJ1-5; V: TRBV6-2/TRBV6-3; CDR3: CASNGQFNQPQHF; DNA: TGTGCCAGCAATGGACAATTCAATCAGCCCCAGCATTTT
D: NA; size: NA; J: TRBJ2-7; V: TRBV2; CDR3: CASSVIPGVYEQYF; DNA: TGTGCCAGCAGTGTGATACCCGGGGTGTACGAGCAGTACTTC
D: NA; size: NA; J: TRBJ1-2; V: TRBV7-2; CDR3: CASSLVRQGQANYGYTF; DNA: TGTGCCAGCAGCTTAGTTCGGCAGGGGCAAGCTAACTATGGCTACACCTTC
D: NA; size: once; J: TRBJ2-7; V: TRBV7-2; CDR3: CASSQTNGWGASQYF; DNA: TGTGCCAGCAGTCAAACCAACGGTTGGGGGGCTTCGCAGTACTTC
D: NA; size: few; J: TRBJ1-1; V: TRBV4-3; CDR3: CASSQDPRGTEAFF; DNA: TGCGCCAGCAGCCAAGATCCTAGGGGCACTGAAGCTTTCTTT
D: TRBD2; size: once; J: TRBJ2-3; V: TRBV20-1; CDR3: CSAREGTSGTDTQYF; DNA: TGCAGTGCTAGAGAAGGGACTAGCGGTACAGATACGCAGTATTTT
D: TRBD2; size: few; J: TRBJ2-3; V: TRBV5-1; CDR3: CATNEISGRPTDTQYF; DNA: TGCGCCACCAATGAAATTAGCGGGAGGCCCACGGATACGCAGTATTTT
D: NA; size: few; J: TRBJ2-3; V: TRBV5-1; CDR3: CASSLRQLTSTDTQYF; DNA: TGCGCCAGCAGCTTGCGGCAGCTAACTAGCACAGATACGCAGTATTTT
D: NA; size: NA; J: TRBJ2-1; V: TRBV25-1; CDR3: CASSESLYSGEQFF; DNA: TGTGCCAGCAGTGAATCTCTTTACAGCGGTGAGCAGTTCTTC
D: NA; size: few; J: TRBJ2-1; V: TRBV2; CDR3: CASSDSGRGPYNEQFF; DNA: TGTGCCAGCAGTGACTCCGGTAGGGGCCCCTACAATGAGCAGTTCTTC
D: TRBD1; size: few; J: TRBJ1-4; V: TRBV12-3/TRBV12-4; CDR3: CASSERDRGKLFF; DNA: TGTGCCAGCAGTGAGAGGGACAGAGGAAAACTGTTTTTT
D: NA; size: NA; J: TRBJ1-5; V: TRBV6-2/TRBV6-3; CDR3: CASSYSPRGGDQPQHF; DNA: TGTGCCAGCAGTTACTCGCCCAGGGGTGGGGATCAGCCCCAGCATTTT
D: TRBD1; size: few; J: TRBJ2-5; V: TRBV7-3; CDR3: CASSQGTGGWETQYF; DNA: TGTGCCAGCAGCCAGGGGACAGGGGGCTGGGAGACCCAGTACTTC
D: NA; size: many; J: TRBJ2-1; V: TRBV5-1; CDR3: CASSLGPGLDNEQFF; DNA: TGCGCCAGCAGCTTGGGTCCGGGTCTCGACAATGAGCAGTTCTTC
D: NA; size: many; J: TRBJ1-1; V: TRBV12-3/TRBV12-4; CDR3: CASSLLLNTEAFF; DNA: TGTGCCAGCAGTTTACTGTTGAACACTGAAGCTTTCTTT
D: TRBD2; size: NA; J: TRBJ2-1; V: TRBV20-1; CDR3: CSAPSSGVSYNEQFF; DNA: TGCAGTGCCCCTTCAAGCGGGGTCTCCTACAATGAGCAGTTCTTC
D: NA; size: NA; J: TRBJ2-7; V: TRBV20-1; CDR3: CSAYRRTYEQYF; DNA: TGCAGTGCATACAGGAGGACCTACGAGCAGTACTTC
D: NA; size: few; J: TRBJ2-7; V: TRBV12-3/TRBV12-4; CDR3: CASSTVYEQYF; DNA: TGTGCCAGCAGTACGGTCTACGAGCAGTACTTC
D: TRBD2; size: NA; J: TRBJ2-1; V: TRBV28; CDR3: CASTPGLEVNNEQFF; DNA: TGTGCCAGCACCCCGGGACTAGAGGTTAACAATGAGCAGTTCTTC
D: NA; size: NA; J: TRBJ2-7; V: TRBV5-4; CDR3: CASSPSENEQYF; DNA: TGTGCCAGCAGCCCATCAGAGAACGAGCAGTACTTC
D: TRBD1; size: NA; J: TRBJ1-6; V: TRBV12-3/TRBV12-4; CDR3: CASSVTGGSSPLHF; DNA: TGTGCCAGCAGCGTAACAGGGGGCAGTTCACCCCTCCACTTT
D: NA; size: few; J: TRBJ2-7; V: TRBV6-1; CDR3: CASSRSWNPEEQYF; DNA: TGTGCCAGCAGCCGGAGTTGGAACCCGGAGGAGCAGTACTTC
D: TRBD1; size: NA; J: TRBJ2-5; V: TRBV5-1; CDR3: CDSSVTGRETQYF; DNA: TGCGACAGCAGCGTGACAGGGCGGGAGACCCAGTACTTC
D: TRBD1; size: NA; J: TRBJ1-1; V: TRBV6-5; CDR3: CASSYARQGGTEAFF; DNA: TGTGCCAGCAGTTACGCCCGACAGGGAGGAACTGAAGCTTTCTTT
D: TRBD2; size: NA; J: TRBJ2-1; V: TRBV7-3; CDR3: CASSSNLAGTRNEQFF; DNA: TGTGCCAGCAGCTCGAATCTAGCGGGAACCCGCAATGAGCAGTTCTTC
D: NA; size: NA; J: TRBJ2-7; V: TRBV20-1; CDR3: CSARAGSYEQYF; DNA: TGCAGTGCTAGAGCGGGATCGTACGAGCAGTACTTC
D: NA; size: NA; J: TRBJ2-5; V: TRBV4-2; CDR3: CASSRYPQETQYF; DNA: TGTGCCAGCAGCCGCTATCCGCAAGAGACCCAGTACTTC
D: TRBD2; size: NA; J: TRBJ2-1; V: TRBV7-6; CDR3: CASSQKMGAGGPNEQFF; DNA: TGTGCCAGCAGCCAAAAAATGGGGGCGGGGGGGCCTAATGAGCAGTTCTTC
D: NA; size: few; J: TRBJ2-1; V: TRBV20-1; CDR3: CSAPGEGRYYNEQFF; DNA: TGCAGTGCTCCCGGTGAGGGGCGTTACTACAATGAGCAGTTCTTC
D: NA; size: many; J: TRBJ2-2; V: TRBV20-1; CDR3: CSARGDTNTGELFF; DNA: TGCAGTGCTAGAGGGGACACCAACACCGGGGAGCTGTTTTTT
D: NA; size: NA; J: TRBJ2-6; V: TRBV25-1; CDR3: CASGENGANVLTF; DNA: TGTGCCAGCGGGGAAAACGGGGCCAACGTCCTGACTTTC
D: NA; size: few; J: TRBJ2-7; V: TRBV14; CDR3: CASSLGLGIAYEQYF; DNA: TGTGCCAGCAGCTTGGGGCTGGGTATAGCCTACGAGCAGTACTTC
D: NA; size: NA; J: TRBJ2-7; V: TRBV5-1; CDR3: CASKSGDPSYEQYF; DNA: TGCGCCAGCAAGTCAGGGGACCCTTCCTACGAGCAGTACTTC
D: NA; size: many; J: TRBJ2-5; V: TRBV28; CDR3: CASSLGGAGETQYF; DNA: TGTGCCAGCAGTTTAGGTGGGGCTGGCGAGACCCAGTACTTC
D: TRBD1; size: few; J: TRBJ1-1; V: TRBV6-1; CDR3: CASSDRVNTEAFF; DNA: TGTGCCAGCAGCGACAGGGTGAACACTGAAGCTTTCTTT
D: TRBD1; size: few; J: TRBJ2-7; V: TRBV30; CDR3: CAWRDRDRGSYEQYF; DNA: TGTGCCTGGAGAGACAGGGACAGGGGCTCCTACGAGCAGTACTTC
D: TRBD2; size: NA; J: TRBJ2-1; V: TRBV20-1; CDR3: CSAAVAGGPIEQFF; DNA: TGCAGTGCTGCCGTAGCGGGAGGGCCGATTGAGCAGTTCTTC
D: TRBD1; size: NA; J: TRBJ2-5; V: TRBV7-6; CDR3: CASSLATWGQRNQETQYF; DNA: TGTGCCAGCAGCTTAGCGACATGGGGACAGCGAAACCAAGAGACCCAGTACTTC
D: NA; size: NA; J: TRBJ2-1; V: TRBV6-2/TRBV6-3; CDR3: CASSDVSEGEQFF; DNA: TGTGCCAGCAGTGATGTTTCGGAGGGTGAGCAGTTCTTC
D: TRBD1; size: NA; J: TRBJ1-4; V: TRBV28; CDR3: CASRRTGAWEKLFF; DNA: TGTGCCAGCAGGAGGACAGGGGCTTGGGAAAAACTGTTTTTT